The T cell receptor beta chain described here comes from a study of early stage breast cancer tumors. About the study: Samples were sequenced at 7.5 to 10-fold average coverage.

The germline gives CDR1 MNHEY, CDR2 SVGAGI. CDR3 length equals 11 residues. V lost 6 bases and J 8 bases, leaving 7 bases between the germline ends. Repertoires were generated with immunoSEQ multiplex PCR, while TCRdb's copy carries only in-frame clones and drops some. Seen here are 51,000 or so clones, roughly 80% observed once, and the top ten hold more than 1.1%. This clonotype was sampled from a person between 45 and 65 years old with breast cancer. The specimen sequenced was blood. The gene calls are TRBV6-5 and TRBJ1-4; D perhaps matches TRBD1 (5 bases). CDR3 nucleotide sequence: TGTGCCAGCAGCCGGGGGGAAAAACTGTTTTTT. Amino acid sequence: CASSRGEKLFF.